One and the same sample provided the 29 T cell receptor beta chains below, sequenced in a study of human T cells and chemical hapten exposure. TCRdb itself ran the RACE reads through MiXCR, one entry per CDR3 protein. The table includes under 300,000 distinct CDR3 sequences, 7.5% to 10% detected once. This sample's time point: pre-sensitization, week 0. Treatment noted: therapeutic diphenylcyclopropenone sensitization with weekly scalp DPC. The specimen comprised whole blood, sampled in connection with sensitization to the hapten diphenylcyclopropenone (DPC). These receptors all stem from a woman in her forties with alopecia areata. Some clones in this sample may be carry-over from other donors' samples.

The chain uses TRBV27 and TRBJ2-1; no reliable D call. The CDR3 consists of 14 residues. V lost 5 bases to trimming and J lost 8 bases, with 16 bases between them. Germline V gene lookup returns CDR1 MNHEY and CDR2 SMNVEV (reference sequence). The CDR3, as DNA: TGTGCCAGCAGTCTCCTTGCCCGCGCCGATGAGCAGTTCTTC. Encoded protein: CASSLLARADEQFF.

The chain couples TRBV20-1 to TRBJ1-5, with D uncertain. Germline CDR1 and CDR2: DFQATT and SNEGSKA (reference sequence). Trimming shortened V by 6 bases and J by 0 bases, and 12 bases separated the two germline ends. This CDR3 region has 14 residues. The CDR3 coding sequence is TGCAGTGCCATCCAGAGAGATAGCAATCAGCCCCAGCATTTT. It translates to CSAIQRDSNQPQHF.

This clonotype was recorded many times. The rearrangement joins TRBV7-6 to TRBJ2-3, with no clear D. The CDR3 is made up of 12 amino acids. CDR1 is SGHVS and CDR2 is FNYEAQ in the germline V gene. Trimming took 5 bases from V and 7 from J, leaving 10 bases between them. The DNA of the CDR3 is TGTGCCAGCAGCACGCGGTCGAATACGCAGTATTTT. Residues: CASSTRSNTQYF.

This clonotype has more than one count but fewer than ten. This sequence joins TRBV28 and TRBJ1-5; D call uncertain. Germline-derived CDR1 and CDR2 are MDHEN and SYDVKM. V lost 6 bases and J lost 7, with 16 bases in between. CDR3 size: 14 residues. CDR3 residues: CASSRGRGRQPQHF. CDR3 nucleotide sequence: TGTGCCAGCAGCCGAGGGAGAGGTCGGCAGCCCCAGCATTTT.

This clonotype was counted a few times. The chain combines TRBV3-1 with TRBJ2-5, with D uncertain. V was trimmed by 4 bases and J by 5 bases, leaving 8 bases between them. The length of the CDR3 is 12 residues. CDR1 is LGHDT and CDR2 is YNNKEL in the germline V gene (reference sequence). CDR3 region: CASSPNEETQYF. The CDR3 DNA reads TGTGCCAGCAGCCCCAACGAGGAGACCCAGTACTTC.

The chain carries TRBV12-3 or TRBV12-4 and TRBJ1-5; 9 bases are shared with TRBD1. The CDR3 runs 17 residues. J lost 0 bases, V lost 4 bases, and 7 bases had no gene match. The CDR3: CASSYGQGRYSNQPQHF. The CDR3 nucleotides read TGTGCCAGCAGTTACGGACAGGGGCGTTATAGCAATCAGCCCCAGCATTTT.

The gene calls are TRBV5-6 and TRBJ1-1; 8 bases are a match to TRBD1. Germline CDR1 SGHDT, CDR2 YYEEEE. V lost 0 bases, J lost 5 bases, and 0 bases stayed unmatched. The CDR3 extends over 13 amino acids. This chain's CDR3 is CASSLGTGTEAFF. The CDR3 DNA is TGTGCCAGCAGCTTGGGGACAGGGACTGAAGCTTTCTTT.

This clonotype was counted at least ten times. This chain uses TRBV7-2 with TRBJ2-2; 7 bases map to TRBD2. Per the germline V gene, CDR1 is SGHTA and CDR2 is FQGNSA. The CDR3 has 15 residues. V shed 11 bases and J 0 bases; nucleotides not matched to a gene: 9. CDR3 sequence: CARGGAFANTGELFF. CDR3 DNA: TGTGCCCGGGGAGGGGCCTTCGCGAACACCGGGGAGCTGTTTTTT.

At least ten counts were recorded for this clonotype. This chain connects TRBV20-1 to TRBJ2-6, with D perhaps given as TRBD1 or TRBD2 (5 bases each). Germline CDR1 reads DFQATT; CDR2 reads SNEGSKA (reference sequence). V was pared by 2 bases and J by 4 bases, with 15 bases between. The CDR3 loop spans 16 amino acids. The CDR3 region has the DNA TGCAGTGCTAGACCTCCTAACGGGGCCGGGGCCAACGTCCTGACTTTC. Translation: CSARPPNGAGANVLTF.

The rearrangement uses TRBV20-1 and TRBJ1-6, with D possibly matching TRBD1 (6 bases). This CDR3 contains 14 residues. CDR1 DFQATT and CDR2 SNEGSKA come from the germline V gene (reference sequence). V shed 0 bases and J shed 7 bases, with 10 bases lying between them. As DNA, the CDR3 is TGCAGTGCTAGAGACCGGACAGTAAATTCACCCCTCCACTTT. Its translation: CSARDRTVNSPLHF.

In this sample, this clonotype turned up many times. The chain joins TRBV5-1 to TRBJ2-3; unclear D gene. Germline V gene data show CDR1 as SGHRS and CDR2 as YFSETQ. CDR3 size: 14 residues. V was shortened by 2 bases and J by 2 bases, with 9 bases between the two germline ends. CDR3 nucleotides: TGCGCCAGCAGCTTTGACCAATCCACAGATACGCAGTATTTT. It is translated as CASSFDQSTDTQYF.

The rearrangement uses TRBV18 and TRBJ2-3; possible D gene TRBD2, 5 bases. Germline V gene sequence: CDR1 KGHSH, CDR2 LQKENI. This CDR3 contains 13 residues. With 8 bases removed from V and 1 base from J, the gap between germline ends came to 10 bases. In DNA form, the CDR3 reads TGTGCCAGCCAGGCCGGGGGCACAGATACGCAGTATTTT. Amino acid sequence: CASQAGGTDTQYF.

This clonotype was found many times. The chain links TRBV6-2 or TRBV6-3 to TRBJ2-3; D perhaps matches TRBD1 (5 bases). The V end lost 4 bases, the J end lost 10 bases, and 9 bases lay between the germline ends. Germline V gene lookup returns CDR1 MNHEY and CDR2 SVGEGT. This CDR3 contains 11 residues. In DNA, the CDR3 is TGTGCCAGCAGTTTAGGACAAGCGCAGTATTTT. Translating it yields CASSLGQAQYF.

This rearrangement joins TRBV6-2 or TRBV6-3 to TRBJ2-7; TRBD1 matches at 10 bases. The CDR3 has 15 residues. With 6 bases clipped from V and 2 bases from J, the junction kept 7 bases outside the gene matches. Germline lookup yields CDR1 MNHEY and CDR2 SVGEGT. The CDR3: CASSKEDRGAYEQYF. CDR3 nucleotides: TGTGCCAGCAGCAAAGAGGACAGGGGGGCCTACGAGCAGTACTTC.

Only a few counts were recorded for this clonotype. The rearrangement uses TRBV27 and TRBJ2-3, with TRBD2 matching over 8 bases. Germline lookup yields CDR1 MNHEY and CDR2 SMNVEV (reference sequence). The CDR3 has 15 amino acids. J lost 4 bases, V lost 3 bases, and 6 bases had no gene match. The CDR3 here is CASSFPSGSADTQYF. CDR3 coding DNA: TGTGCCAGCAGTTTCCCCAGCGGGAGTGCAGATACGCAGTATTTT.

This clonotype was counted at least ten times. The chain joins TRBV29-1 to TRBJ2-3, with TRBD2 identical over 7 bases. The CDR3 loop spans 14 amino acids. Germline V lookup: CDR1 SQVTM, CDR2 ANQGSEA. Germline trimming cut 4 bases from V and 1 base from J; bases unmatched to any gene: 5. The DNA of the CDR3 is TGCAGCGTTGCGGGGGGAAGTGGCACAGATACGCAGTATTTT. Translation gives CSVAGGSGTDTQYF.

A few counts support this clonotype. The V call is TRBV4-3, the J call TRBJ2-5; a possible D gene is TRBD2 (5 bases). The CDR3 is made up of 16 amino acids. CDR1 is LGHNA and CDR2 is YSLEER in the germline V gene. The V end was cut by 5 bases, the J end by 5 bases, with 21 bases between. CDR3 nucleotides: TGCGCCAGCAGCGTAGCCGCCTATAGTGGGGAGGAGACCCAGTACTTC. Its translation is CASSVAAYSGEETQYF.

This sequence joins TRBV28 and TRBJ2-7; TRBD1 matches at 8 bases. Germline lookup yields CDR1 MDHEN and CDR2 SYDVKM. V trimming: 8 bases; J trimming: 4 bases; junction bases outside the gene matches: 4. This CDR3 is 12 amino acids long. The CDR3 is CASAGGRYEQYF. The CDR3 DNA reads as TGTGCCAGCGCAGGGGGCAGGTACGAGCAGTACTTC.

V is TRBV9 and J is TRBJ1-1, with a weak D call TRBD1 (5 bases). The CDR3 is made up of 14 amino acids. V shed 0 bases and J shed 5 bases, with 11 bases lying between them. CDR1 is SGDLS, CDR2 YYNGEE, per germline. This CDR3 is CASSVVSGGTEAFF. CDR3 nucleotides: TGTGCCAGCAGCGTAGTGTCTGGGGGGACTGAAGCTTTCTTT.

This clonotype was found many times. The chain recombines TRBV7-6 with TRBJ2-5; a possible D gene is TRBD1 (6 bases). This CDR3 comprises 15 residues. Germline V lookup: CDR1 SGHVS, CDR2 FNYEAQ. Trimming shortened V by 0 bases and J by 3 bases, and 11 bases separated the two germline ends. CDR3 sequence: CASSLAGTTKETQYF. The CDR3 nucleotides read TGTGCCAGCAGCTTAGCGGGGACAACTAAAGAGACCCAGTACTTC. Based on the CDR3 plus reference TRBV7-6 and TRBJ2-5, the full variable domain is GAGVSQSPRYKVTKRGQDVALRCDPISGHVSLYWYRQALGQGPEFLTYFNYEAQQDKSGLPNDRFSAERPEGSISTLTIQRTEQRDSAMYRCASSLAGTTKETQYFGPGTRLLVL.

The chain recombines TRBV7-2 with TRBJ1-5; 8 bases match TRBD1. Germline CDR1 and CDR2: SGHTA and FQGNSA. The CDR3 runs 15 residues. With V trimmed by 6 bases and J by 3 bases, 7 bases remained unmatched. For the CDR3, the DNA is TGTGCCAGCAGTCCTCTGGGACAGGCCAATCAGCCCCAGCATTTT. Translation gives CASSPLGQANQPQHF.

This clonotype has at least ten counts. This rearrangement joins TRBV28 to TRBJ2-4; D unclear. Trimming shortened V by 3 bases and J by 0 bases, and 6 bases separated the two germline ends. The CDR3 has 14 residues. Germline values: CDR1 MDHEN, CDR2 SYDVKM. The CDR3 reads CASSLWTAKNIQYF. The CDR3 DNA reads as TGTGCCAGCAGTTTGTGGACAGCCAAAAACATTCAGTACTTC.

The chain recombines TRBV12-3 or TRBV12-4 with TRBJ1-2, with D unclear. The CDR3 has 11 amino acids. Trimming took 2 bases from V and 7 from J, leaving 5 bases between them. The CDR3 protein is CASSLISGYTF. The CDR3 DNA sequence: TGTGCCAGCAGTTTAATTAGTGGCTACACCTTC.

This clonotype showed up many times. The gene calls are TRBV6-5 and TRBJ2-7, with D maybe TRBD1 (5 bases). Per the germline V gene, CDR1 is MNHEY and CDR2 is SVGAGI. CDR3 length: 17 amino acids. The V gene lost 0 bases and the J gene lost 1 base, with 16 bases spanning the gap. The CDR3: CASSYSYMSGQSYEQYF. CDR3 in DNA: TGTGCCAGCAGTTACTCGTACATGTCAGGGCAGTCCTACGAGCAGTACTTC.

This clonotype was detected only a few times. J is TRBJ1-5 and V is TRBV20-1; 7 bases match TRBD1. V lost 6 bases, J lost 2 bases, and 10 bases stayed unmatched. The CDR3 is 15 amino acids. Germline V gene data show CDR1 as DFQATT and CDR2 as SNEGSKA (reference sequence). The CDR3 DNA is TGCAGTGCGAAGAAACAGGGGTCGGGCAATCAGCCCCAGCATTTT. Its translation: CSAKKQGSGNQPQHF.

The J gene is TRBJ2-3, the V gene TRBV6-5, with D tentatively TRBD2 (5 bases). Germline V gene sequence: CDR1 MNHEY, CDR2 SVGAGI. The V end was cut by 2 bases, the J end by 1 base, with 10 bases between. This CDR3 spans 15 amino acids. The CDR3 is CASSYGSGRTDTQYF. CDR3 in DNA: TGTGCCAGCAGTTACGGAAGCGGCCGCACAGATACGCAGTATTTT.

Of note for this clonotype: Because the CDR3 is missing its conserved closing phenylalanine or tryptophan, this is likely a read error. The chain recombines TRBV19 with TRBJ2-1; no reliable D call. The CDR3 runs to 11 residues. CDR1 is LNHDA, CDR2 SQIVND, per germline (reference sequence). The V end was cut by 8 bases, the J end by 9 bases, with 11 bases between. The CDR3 sequence: CASAFLSEQFY. The CDR3 DNA is TGTGCCAGTGCATTTCTAAGTGAGCAGTTCTAC.

The rearrangement joins TRBV4-1 to TRBJ2-1, with D possibly being TRBD2 (5 bases). Germline-derived CDR1 and CDR2 are MGHRA and YSYEKL. CDR3 length: 15 residues. The V and J ends lost 1 base and 3 bases respectively, with 10 bases between them. CDR3 bases: TGCGCCAGCAGCCAAGGGAGGTCACTCTACAATGAGCAGTTCTTC. Translated, it gives CASSQGRSLYNEQFF.

This clonotype was seen more than once but under ten times. The rearrangement links TRBV28 to TRBJ2-7, with 11 nucleotides matching TRBD2. J lost 5 bases, V lost 4 bases, and 10 bases had no gene match. From germline, CDR1 is MDHEN and CDR2 SYDVKM. This CDR3 is built from 16 residues. CDR3 DNA sequence: TGTGCCAGCAGTTCCGGGACTAGCGGACGTCACGACGAGCAGTACTTC. Its translation is CASSSGTSGRHDEQYF.